The rows below give T cell receptor beta chains drawn from one sample of a study of cytomegalovirus exposure and HLA in healthy donors. Generated by immunoSEQ multiplex PCR, the TCRdb table keeps only in-frame clones and is missing some. Of 80,000 to 100,000 clones in the sample, around four fifths were seen once. Sequencing was carried out using PBMCs. Receptors originate from a man in his fifties or sixties in good health and CMV-seropositive. Each CDR3 is given with its conserved first and last residue. A D gene is named only where the DNA matches it firmly. Size tells how often a clone was seen (once, few, many) or the class of an expanded clone, and some rows leave it out.

>-|TRBJ1-6|-|TRBV7-2
CASSSYGVSSPLHF
TGTGCCAGCAGCTCGTACGGGGTGAGTTCACCCCTCCACTTT
>TRBD2|TRBJ2-5|-|TRBV5-1
CASSFWTSSETQYF
TGCGCCAGCAGCTTTTGGACTAGTTCGGAGACCCAGTACTTC
>-|TRBJ1-4|-|TRBV29-1
CSVAPGETWEKLFF
TGCAGCGTTGCGCCAGGGGAAACGTGGGAAAAACTGTTTTTT
>TRBD1|TRBJ2-7|-|TRBV28
CASSLGTGRQEQYF
TGTGCCAGCAGTTTGGGGACAGGAAGGCAGGAGCAGTACTTC
>-|TRBJ1-2|few|TRBV30
CAVDYGYPF
TGTGCAGTGGACTATGGCTACCCCTTC
>-|TRBJ1-2|-|TRBV7-9
CASSPQVAGNYGYTF
TGTGCCAGCAGCCCACAAGTTGCGGGTAACTATGGCTACACCTTC
>-|TRBJ1-3|-|TRBV28
CASTRSASGNTIYF
TGTGCCAGCACCCGAAGCGCCTCTGGAAACACCATATATTTT
>-|TRBJ2-2|-|TRBV11-3
CASSYDMRPAWVITGELFF
TGTGCCAGCAGCTACGACATGCGCCCCGCCTGGGTGATCACCGGGGAGCTGTTTTTT
>-|TRBJ2-4|-|TRBV27
CASSSLGVGAKNIQYF
TGTGCCAGCAGTTCCCTAGGGGTTGGGGCCAAAAACATTCAGTACTTC
>TRBD1|TRBJ1-1|-|TRBV10-3
CAITPDRDANTEAFF
TGTGCCATCACCCCGGACAGGGATGCGAACACTGAAGCTTTCTTT
>TRBD1|TRBJ1-6|-|TRBV5-8
CASSLSGTGGSPLNF
TGTGCCAGCAGCCTGTCGGGGACAGGGGGTTCACCCCTCAACTTT
>TRBD1|TRBJ1-1|-|TRBV18
CASSRTGGTEAFF
TGTGCCAGCTCACGGACAGGTGGGACTGAAGCTTTCTTT
>TRBD1|TRBJ1-2|-|TRBV5-4
CASSLAGGQGYGYTF
TGTGCCAGCAGCTTGGCAGGGGGACAGGGATATGGCTACACCTTC
>-|TRBJ1-2|once|TRBV19
CASSIWSNSNYGYTF
TGTGCCAGTAGCATTTGGTCCAACTCGAACTATGGCTACACCTTC
>-|TRBJ1-5|-|TRBV2
CASSGAGANQPQNF
TGTGCCAGCAGCGGCGCGGGGGCTAATCAGCCCCAGAATTTT
>TRBD2|TRBJ2-5|-|TRBV5-1
CASSLDGLAGQETQYF
TGCGCCAGCAGCTTGGACGGACTAGCGGGCCAAGAGACCCAGTACTTC
>TRBD1|TRBJ2-7|once|TRBV13
CASSLEGQGHF
TGTGCCAGCAGCTTAGAGGGACAGGGGCACTTC
>-|TRBJ1-2|-|TRBV15
CATSRDRANYGYTF
TGTGCCACCAGCAGGGACAGAGCTAACTATGGCTACACCTTC
>-|TRBJ2-2|few|TRBV5-4
CASSAGTGELFF
TGTGCCAGCAGCGCGGGGACCGGGGAGCTGTTTTTT
>TRBD2|TRBJ2-7|-|TRBV27
CASSGYAGLVKQYF
TGTGCCAGCAGTGGATACGCTGGACTAGTCAAGCAGTACTTC
>TRBD1|TRBJ1-1|-|TRBV27
CASSLTGGNTEAFF
TGTGCCAGCAGTCTCACAGGGGGTAACACTGAAGCTTTCTTT
>TRBD1|TRBJ1-2|once|TRBV29-1
CSVENTRTGKIYGYTF
TGCAGCGTTGAAAATACTCGGACAGGGAAGATCTATGGCTACACCTTC
>-|TRBJ1-2|-|TRBV5-6
CASSLHGSYGYTF
TGTGCCAGCAGCTTACACGGGAGCTATGGCTACACCTTC
>-|TRBJ2-3|-|TRBV20-1
CSLLKGLNLYF
TGCAGTTTATTAAAGGGACTCAACCTGTATTTT
>-|TRBJ1-2|-|TRBV4-3
CASSQEVGVGGYTF
TGCGCCAGCAGCCAAGAAGTCGGGGTGGGCGGCTACACCTTC
>TRBD1|TRBJ2-2|-|TRBV30
CAWTAGDRGLAGELFF
TGTGCCTGGACCGCCGGCGACAGGGGGCTGGCCGGGGAGCTGTTTTTT
>TRBD1|TRBJ1-1|once|TRBV9
CASSARGQGADTEAFF
TGTGCCAGCAGCGCTAGGGGGCAGGGGGCAGACACTGAAGCTTTCTTT
>-|TRBJ2-3|-|TRBV13
CASSLYRGRQGEDTQYF
TGTGCCAGCAGCTTATATCGGGGGCGGCAGGGGGAAGATACGCAGTATTTT
>-|TRBJ2-3|-|TRBV9
CASSVAGGPTDTQYF
TGTGCCAGCAGCGTAGCCGGGGGGCCCACAGATACGCAGTATTTT
>TRBD2|TRBJ2-7|-|TRBV7-6
CASSLGGGAYEQYF
TGTGCCAGCAGCTTAGGTGGGGGGGCCTACGAGCAGTACTTC
>-|TRBJ1-1|-|TRBV27
CASNEGRRTEAFF
TGTGCCAGCAATGAGGGCCGACGCACTGAAGCTTTCTTT
>TRBD1|TRBJ2-7|-|TRBV11-2
CASSAGTGLEQYF
TGTGCCAGCAGTGCCGGGACAGGGCTCGAGCAGTACTTC